The following is a TCR beta chain sequence with its context. What it recognizes is unknown. The data originate from a study of vaccination and CD4 T cells after COVID-19. Study-wide background: Four females and six males made up the convalescents, two of whom were Hispanic.

Treatment denoted: roughly 10-day PBMC culture with coronavirus spike peptide pools or control peptides (ViraFEST assay). Findings and caveats of the study: For convalescent patients, 304 of the 307 vaccine-specific clones analyzed were classified as spike mono-reactive. Among convalescent patients, a median about 83% of reactive clones emerged only after vaccination.

V was clipped by 3 bases and J by 2 bases; unmatched bases: 15. Germline V lookup: CDR1 SGHVS, CDR2 FQNEAQ. The CDR3 is 18 amino acids. The Oncomine TCR Beta short-read assay was what sequenced the DNA obtained from cultured CD4+ T cells. Genomic DNA was taken out of cultured CD4+ T cells by extraction. MiXCR, applied by TCRdb to the PCR reads, yields one record per CDR3 protein. The sample lists fewer than 15,000 distinct CDR3 sequences; 40% to 50% were seen once. What was sequenced was CD4+ T cells from blood, cultured in vitro. The V gene is TRBV7-8, the J gene TRBJ2-5, with 7 bases fitting TRBD1. The receptor's source is a human donor who had recovered from COVID-19. The CDR3 bases are TGTGCCAGCAGCTTCGGGACCCGTTCACAGGGGAAGCAAGAGACCCAGTACTTC. Protein product: CASSFGTRSQGKQETQYF.